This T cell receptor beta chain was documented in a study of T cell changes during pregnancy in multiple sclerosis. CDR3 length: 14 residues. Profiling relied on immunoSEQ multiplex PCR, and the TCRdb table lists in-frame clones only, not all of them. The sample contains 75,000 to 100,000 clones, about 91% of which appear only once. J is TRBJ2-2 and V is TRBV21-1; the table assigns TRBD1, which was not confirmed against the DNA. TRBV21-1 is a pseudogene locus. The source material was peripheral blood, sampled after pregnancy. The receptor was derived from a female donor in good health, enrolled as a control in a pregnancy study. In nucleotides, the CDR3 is TGTGCCACTGTACAGGGGTCGAACACCGGGGAGCTGTTTTTT. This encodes CATVQGSNTGELFF.